This T cell receptor (beta chain) is from a study of blood T cells in healthy people across ages. For the second PCR, which ran for 7 to 11 cycles, a sample-barcoded 5' primer and a J-beta primer mix were used. Each CDR3 protein gets one entry after TCRdb re-called the 5' RACE reads with MiXCR. The sample lists 1.5 million to 2 million distinct CDR3 sequences, 34% occurring once. Germline-derived CDR1 and CDR2 are MNHEY and SMNVEV (reference sequence). The CDR3 has 15 amino acids. This clonotype appeared a single time. The junction and the germline gene differ at one end; a read error may be behind it.

This chain connects TRBV27 to TRBJ1-1; the D gene is possibly TRBD1 (5 bases). Specimen: blood. The sequence derives from a woman in her 30s in good health. CDR3 nucleotide sequence: TGTGCTAGCAGTTCAAACGGGGCTCTGGGCACTGAAGCTTTCTTT. This sequence encodes CASSSNGALGTEAFF.